This TCR beta chain is drawn from a study of blood T cell repertoires in COVID-19. This CDR3 has 14 amino acids. J gave up 10 bases and V 4 bases, and 9 bases lay outside the gene matches. CDR1 and CDR2 (germline): GTSNPN, SVGIG (reference sequence). Libraries were prepared by immunoSEQ multiplex PCR; TCRdb keeps only in-frame clonotypes and omits some of them. The repertoire holds about 230,000 clones, with about 82% as singletons. This rearrangement joins TRBV30 to TRBJ2-3, with TRBD2 matching over 12 bases. The source is a man in his fifties or sixties with COVID-19, enrolled during active disease. Sample: peripheral blood. The CDR3 sequence is CAWMTGTSGLSQYF. Written as DNA, the CDR3 is TGTGCCTGGATGACCGGGACTAGCGGGCTGTCGCAGTATTTT.